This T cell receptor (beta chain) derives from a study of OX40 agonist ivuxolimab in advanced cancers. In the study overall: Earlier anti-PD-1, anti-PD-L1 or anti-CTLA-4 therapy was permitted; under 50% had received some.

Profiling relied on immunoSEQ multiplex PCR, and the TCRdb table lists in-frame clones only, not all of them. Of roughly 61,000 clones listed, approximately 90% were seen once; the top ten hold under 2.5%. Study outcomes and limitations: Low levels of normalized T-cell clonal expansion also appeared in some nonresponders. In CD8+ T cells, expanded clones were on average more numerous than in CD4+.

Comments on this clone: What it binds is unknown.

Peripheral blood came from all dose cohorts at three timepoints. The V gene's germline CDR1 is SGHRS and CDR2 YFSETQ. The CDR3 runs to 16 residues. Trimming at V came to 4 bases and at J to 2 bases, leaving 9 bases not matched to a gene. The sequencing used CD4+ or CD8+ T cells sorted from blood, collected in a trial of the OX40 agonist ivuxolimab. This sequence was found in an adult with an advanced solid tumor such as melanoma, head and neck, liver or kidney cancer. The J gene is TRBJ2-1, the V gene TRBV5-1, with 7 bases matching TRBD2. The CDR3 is CASSPRAGVTYNEQFF. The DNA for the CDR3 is TGCGCCAGCAGCCCAAGGGCGGGGGTGACCTACAATGAGCAGTTCTTC.